Many counts were recorded for the clone carrying this T cell receptor (beta chain). Antigen: not known. This sample stems from a study of T cells in Graves' hyperthyroidism and ophthalmopathy. Study-wide points: Prediction of ophthalmopathy progression came a median approximately 6.5 months pre-onset. Ophthalmopathy stood apart from stable hyperthyroidism in a 13 V-J model.

TCR beta CDR3 regions were amplified from RNA transcripts. An initial round of RT-PCR targeting the TCR CDR3 relied on the HTBI primer set. TCRdb independently ran MiXCR on the multiplex PCR reads; one entry per CDR3 protein. Of about 700,000 distinct CDR3 sequences detected, approximately 42% appear once; the ten largest clones hold less than 9.5%. Trimming cost V 5 bases and J 5 bases; bases outside gene matches: 5. Germline V lookup: CDR1 SEHNR, CDR2 FQNEAQ (reference sequence). The CDR3 is made up of 13 amino acids. Lactation, pregnancy, other autoimmune disease or uncontrolled infection excluded patients.

The source material was peripheral blood or thyroid tissue (not recorded which). This sequence joins TRBV7-9 and TRBJ2-7; 8 bases map to TRBD1. The TCR was taken from an adult man with Graves' disease, either hyperthyroidism or ophthalmopathy (not recorded which). CDR3 region: CASSPRGPDEQYF. In nucleotides, the CDR3 is TGTGCCAGCAGCCCCAGGGGGCCCGACGAGCAGTACTTC.